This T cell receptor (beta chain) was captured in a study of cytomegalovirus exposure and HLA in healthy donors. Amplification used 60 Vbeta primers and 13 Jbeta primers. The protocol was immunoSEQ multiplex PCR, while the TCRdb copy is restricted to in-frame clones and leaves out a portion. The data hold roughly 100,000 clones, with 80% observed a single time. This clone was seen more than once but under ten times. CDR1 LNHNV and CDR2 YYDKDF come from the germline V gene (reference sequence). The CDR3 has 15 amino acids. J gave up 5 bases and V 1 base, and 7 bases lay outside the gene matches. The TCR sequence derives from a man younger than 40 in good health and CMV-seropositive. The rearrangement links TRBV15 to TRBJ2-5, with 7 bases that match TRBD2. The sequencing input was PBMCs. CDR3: CATSRGIREGETQYF. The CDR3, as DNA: TGTGCCACCAGCAGAGGAATAAGGGAGGGGGAGACCCAGTACTTC. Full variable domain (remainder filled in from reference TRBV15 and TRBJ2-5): DAMVIQNPRYQVTQFGKPVTLSCSQTLNHNVMYWYQQKSSQAPKLLFHYYDKDFNNEADTPDNFQSRRPNTSFCFLDIRSPGLGDTAMYLCATSRGIREGETQYFGPGTRLLVL.